The 26 T cell receptor beta chains below were found in one sample sequenced in a study of T cells after yellow fever vaccination. TCRdb re-called the 5' RACE reads through MiXCR, storing one row per CDR3 protein. In the table there are a few hundred thousand distinct CDR3 sequences, 17% of which are singletons. The sample consisted of PBMCs, taken about 5 days after the first yellow fever vaccination. The receptors stem from a man between 18 and 35 years old who received the YFV17D yellow fever vaccine.

V and J are TRBV10-3 and TRBJ1-6; unclear D gene. The V gene lost 0 bases and the J gene lost 7 bases, with 16 bases spanning the gap. Per germline, CDR1 ENHRY and CDR2 SYGVKD. The CDR3 has 17 residues. Here the CDR3 DNA reads TGTGCCATCAGTGAGTCGACTCAAGGAGCAGCCAATTCACCCCTCCACTTT. It codes for CAISESTQGAANSPLHF.

J is TRBJ2-6 and V is TRBV11-2; weak D call: TRBD1 (6 bases). Germline values: CDR1 SGHAT, CDR2 FQNNGV. V lost 7 bases and J 0 bases, leaving 13 bases between the germline ends. The length of the CDR3 is 16 residues. CDR3 coding DNA: TGTGCCAGCATCGGACAGCGGACCTCTGGGGCCAACGTCCTGACTTTC. Protein product: CASIGQRTSGANVLTF.

The J gene is TRBJ1-1, the V gene TRBV5-5; weak D call: TRBD1 (5 bases). CDR1 SGHKS and CDR2 YYEKEE come from the germline V gene (reference sequence). V was cut by 7 bases and J by 1 base, with 8 bases left in between. This CDR3 spans 12 amino acids. Here the CDR3 DNA reads TGTGCCAGCGCGACAGCGAACACTGAAGCTTTCTTT. Translated, it gives CASATANTEAFF.

V usage is TRBV12-3 or TRBV12-4 and J usage is TRBJ2-6, with D hard to call. This CDR3 comprises 14 residues. V was trimmed by 6 bases and J by 4 bases, leaving 10 bases between them. For the CDR3, the DNA is TGTGCCAGCAGAGACGGTAGGGGGGCCAACGTCCTGACTTTC. Protein sequence: CASRDGRGANVLTF.

This clonotype was found a few times. Here the CDR3 reads CASSYGLGWVNYGYTF. For the CDR3, the DNA is TGTGCCAGCAGTTACGGTTTGGGATGGGTTAACTATGGCTACACCTTC. The gene calls are TRBV6-5 and TRBJ1-2; D uncertain. The germline CDR1 and CDR2 sequences are MNHEY and SVGAGI. The CDR3 contains 16 residues. V dropped 2 bases and J dropped 1 base, with 14 bases sitting between them.

In this sample, this clonotype turned up a few times. V is TRBV7-2 and J is TRBJ2-4; D is possibly TRBD2 (6 bases). V lost 3 bases to trimming and J lost 6 bases, with 6 bases between them. This CDR3 spans 12 amino acids. Germline values: CDR1 SGHTA, CDR2 FQGNSA. The CDR3 coding sequence is TGTGCCAGCAGCTTGGGGGGAAACATTCAGTACTTC. It translates to CASSLGGNIQYF.

This clonotype appeared a few times. The rearrangement joins TRBV16 to TRBJ1-5, with D unresolved. The CDR3 consists of 15 residues. Deletions cut 0 bases from V and 2 bases from J, with 8 bases between. Germline CDR1 and CDR2: KGHSY and FQNENV. The CDR3 protein is CASSQSVMGNQPQHF. The CDR3 DNA reads TGTGCCAGCAGCCAATCAGTGATGGGCAATCAGCCCCAGCATTTT.

The chain joins TRBV11-1 to TRBJ2-5, with D uncertain. V lost 1 base, J lost 4 bases, and 13 bases lay in between. The CDR3 contains 15 residues. Germline assignment: CDR1 SGHAT and CDR2 FQDESV (reference sequence). The CDR3, as DNA: TGTGCCAGCAGCTTAGATAGGATTCGTGTAGAGACCCAGTACTTC. This gives the protein CASSLDRIRVETQYF.

The V gene is TRBV15, the J gene TRBJ2-3; D may be TRBD1 or TRBD2 (6 bases each). Germline lookup yields CDR1 LNHNV and CDR2 YYDKDF (reference sequence). With 0 bases removed from V and 1 base from J, the gap between germline ends came to 11 bases. This CDR3 has 16 amino acids. CDR3 residues: CATSRDYGGRTDTQYF. DNA for the CDR3: TGTGCCACCAGCAGAGATTATGGGGGGCGCACAGATACGCAGTATTTT. The variable domain in full, completed from reference TRBV15 and TRBJ2-3, reads DAMVIQNPRYQVTQFGKPVTLSCSQTLNHNVMYWYQQKSSQAPKLLFHYYDKDFNNEADTPDNFQSRRPNTSFCFLDIRSPGLGDTAMYLCATSRDYGGRTDTQYFGPGTRLTVL.

The chain links TRBV6-1 to TRBJ1-2; D is possibly TRBD1 (6 bases). Germline V gives CDR1 MNHNS, CDR2 SASEGT. This CDR3 comprises 17 residues. V was cut by 6 bases and J by 0 bases, with 20 bases left in between. In DNA, the CDR3 is TGTGCCAGCAGCCGCACGTTGGGGGCAGGTACTAACTATGGCTACACCTTC. Amino acid sequence: CASSRTLGAGTNYGYTF.

This chain connects TRBV4-3 to TRBJ1-5; 7 nucleotides line up with TRBD1. The CDR3 has 14 residues. V was pared by 2 bases and J by 8 bases, with 6 bases of the junction left unmatched. Per germline, CDR1 LGHNA and CDR2 YSLEER. The DNA for the CDR3 is TGCGCCAGCAGCCAACAGACAGGGACGGAGCCCCAGCATTTT. Amino acids: CASSQQTGTEPQHF.

The chain combines TRBV20-1 with TRBJ1-2; maybe TRBD1 (5 bases). Germline CDR1 DFQATT, CDR2 SNEGSKA (reference sequence). V was shortened by 5 bases and J by 7 bases, with 11 bases between the two germline ends. This CDR3 has 11 amino acids. CDR3 DNA sequence: TGCAGTGCTTTGGGGCAGGGTGGCTACACCTTC. Translation gives CSALGQGGYTF.

This clonotype was observed a handful of times. The chain has TRBV20-1 and TRBJ2-1; 10 bases are a match to TRBD2. CDR1 and CDR2 from the germline V gene are DFQATT and SNEGSKA (reference sequence). This CDR3 is built from 14 residues. V lost 6 bases and J lost 6; bases outside the gene matches: 8. The CDR3 here is CSAGHSGGFNEQFF. Written as DNA, the CDR3 is TGCAGTGCAGGCCATAGCGGGGGGTTCAATGAGCAGTTCTTC.

V usage is TRBV18 and J usage is TRBJ2-3; unclear D gene. Trimming shortened V by 2 bases and J by 4 bases, and 19 bases separated the two germline ends. The CDR3 sequence is 17 residues long. Germline assignment: CDR1 KGHSH and CDR2 LQKENI. The CDR3 here is CASSPRGARIVADTQYF. The CDR3 nucleotides are TGTGCCAGCTCACCAAGAGGAGCTAGGATTGTTGCAGATACGCAGTATTTT.

The table lists this clonotype with a few counts. The chain is built from TRBV23-1 and TRBJ1-5, with a weak D call TRBD1 (5 bases). Being an ORF, TRBV23-1 has a function that is uncertain. This CDR3 comprises 14 residues. V gave up 8 bases and J gave up 5 bases, with 16 bases separating them. The CDR3 DNA sequence: TGCGCCAGCGCCCGCCCGGGGGACCATCAGCCCCAGCATTTT. It codes for CASARPGDHQPQHF.

This chain connects TRBV5-6 to TRBJ1-1, with D maybe TRBD1 (5 bases). Looked up from germline, CDR1 is SGHDT and CDR2 is YYEEEE. V lost 4 bases and J 3 bases, leaving 16 bases between the germline ends. The CDR3 covers 15 residues. The CDR3 bases are TGTGCCAGCAGCGGAGCAGGGTTTGCGGACACTGAAGCTTTCTTT. Translating it yields CASSGAGFADTEAFF. The complete variable domain, with remaining parts taken from reference TRBV5-6 and TRBJ1-1, reads DAGVTQSPTHLIKTRGQQVTLRCSPKSGHDTVSWYQQALGQGPQFIFQYYEEEERQRGNFPDRFSGHQFPNYSSELNVNALLLGDSALYLCASSGAGFADTEAFFGQGTRLTVV.

The chain has TRBV7-3 and TRBJ2-1; TRBD1 agrees at 7 bases. Looked up from germline, CDR1 is SGHTA and CDR2 is FQGTGA. Trimming at V came to 5 bases and at J to 6 bases, leaving 7 bases not matched to a gene. The CDR3 extends over 14 amino acids. Here the CDR3 reads CASSPSTGTNEQFF. The DNA for the CDR3 is TGTGCCAGCAGCCCCTCGACAGGGACCAATGAGCAGTTCTTC.

This clonotype has at least ten counts. The chain uses TRBV6-1 and TRBJ2-1; 8 positions agree with TRBD1. Germline V gene lookup returns CDR1 MNHNS and CDR2 SASEGT. The V and J ends lost 7 bases and 3 bases, in that order; junction bases with no gene match: 14. The CDR3 is 17 amino acids. The CDR3 loop is CASIVNPGGGRYNEQFF. As DNA, the CDR3 is TGTGCCAGCATTGTGAACCCAGGGGGCGGCCGCTACAATGAGCAGTTCTTC.

There are a few counts of this clonotype. The genes are TRBV4-3 and TRBJ2-3; D is perhaps TRBD1 (5 bases). V lost 0 bases to trimming and J lost 14 bases, with 12 bases between them. The length of the CDR3 is 12 residues. From germline, CDR1 is LGHNA and CDR2 YSLEER. CDR3 protein: CASSQDLGRRYF. The CDR3 DNA reads as TGCGCCAGCAGCCAAGACCTGGGGCGGCGGTATTTT.

There are a few counts of this clonotype. The chain is built from TRBV19 and TRBJ1-1; D gene unclear. This CDR3 contains 13 residues. The V gene lost 7 bases and the J gene lost 0 bases, with 9 bases spanning the gap. The germline V gene encodes CDR1 LNHDA and CDR2 SQIVND (reference sequence). The CDR3 sequence is CASNVGLNTEAFF. CDR3 in DNA: TGTGCCAGTAACGTTGGACTGAACACTGAAGCTTTCTTT.

This chain connects TRBV10-3 to TRBJ1-4, with unresolved D. Trimming took off 8 bases at V and 6 bases at J, with 13 bases between the two ends. The CDR3 covers 13 residues. CDR1 is ENHRY, CDR2 SYGVKD, per germline. CDR3 sequence: CAIRDVGDEKLFF. The CDR3 nucleotides read TGTGCCATCCGCGACGTGGGCGATGAAAAACTGTTTTTT.

This clonotype was detected ten times or more. The chain uses TRBV12-3 or TRBV12-4 and TRBJ2-1, with D possibly being TRBD1 (5 bases). This CDR3 spans 11 amino acids. Trimming removed 6 bases at V and 11 bases at J, with 11 bases between. CDR3 amino acids: CASRRQTQQFF. Written as DNA, the CDR3 is TGTGCCAGCAGACGACAGACCCAGCAGTTCTTC.

The J gene is TRBJ2-3, the V gene TRBV5-1; 12 bases are a match to TRBD2. Germline assignment: CDR1 SGHRS and CDR2 YFSETQ. V gave up 2 bases and J gave up 0 bases; unmatched junction bases: 16. This CDR3 has 21 amino acids. The CDR3 region has the DNA TGCGCCAGCAGCTTTGCTAGGCGTCTAGCGGGGGGGCCCTTTAGCACAGATACGCAGTATTTT. It translates to CASSFARRLAGGPFSTDTQYF. Full variable domain (rest looked up from reference TRBV5-1 and TRBJ2-3): KAGVTQTPRYLIKTRGQQVTLSCSPISGHRSVSWYQQTPGQGLQFLFEYFSETQRNKGNFPGRFSGRQFSNSRSEMNVSTLELGDSALYLCASSFARRLAGGPFSTDTQYFGPGTRLTVL.

V is TRBV7-2 and J is TRBJ1-3, with D unresolved. V shed 1 base and J shed 3 bases, with 4 bases lying between them. The CDR3 length is 13 residues. Germline CDR1 and CDR2: SGHTA and FQGNSA. The CDR3 here is CASSLVGGNTIYF. The CDR3 nucleotides are TGTGCCAGCAGCTTAGTGGGTGGAAACACCATATATTTT.

This clonotype appeared many times. V is TRBV5-5 and J is TRBJ2-5; the match to TRBD2 covers 11 bases. From germline, CDR1 is SGHKS and CDR2 YYEKEE (reference sequence). The CDR3 length is 16 residues. J gave up 5 bases and V 0 bases, and 6 bases lay outside the gene matches. Here the CDR3 reads CASSLAGTSGGETQYF. The CDR3 nucleotides read TGTGCCAGCAGCTTGGCCGGGACTAGCGGTGGGGAGACCCAGTACTTC.

The chain is built from TRBV21-1 and TRBJ1-3; the D call in the table, TRBD1, was not verified against the DNA. TRBV21-1 is noted as a pseudogene. The CDR3 runs to 16 residues. The CDR3 region is CASSKRLGSGGNTIYF. The CDR3 DNA reads as TGTGCCAGCAGCAAAAGGTTGGGGTCAGGAGGAAACACCATATATTTT.